One sample yielded the 22 T cell receptor beta chains listed below, sequenced in a study of T cell responses to AZD1222 COVID-19 vaccine. Here immunoSEQ multiplex PCR was the method, and the copy in TCRdb shows in-frame clones only, minus some. Here the sample spans 75,000 to 90,000 clones, 60% to 80% being singletons. Specimen: peripheral blood, collected on day 0 of AZD1222 vaccination. The origin of the receptors is an adult in good health.

This chain joins TRBV7-2 and TRBJ2-6; a possible D gene is TRBD2 (6 bases). V dropped 5 bases and J dropped 0 bases, with 20 bases sitting between them. The germline V gene encodes CDR1 SGHTA and CDR2 FQGNSA. The CDR3 totals 19 residues. The CDR3 nucleotides are TGTGCCAGCAGCCCCCAGGTCGGAGGGGTCCTCTCTGGGGCCAACGTCCTGACTTTC. Translation: CASSPQVGGVLSGANVLTF.

The chain recombines TRBV11-2 with TRBJ2-7; TRBD2 agrees at 9 bases. V shed 5 bases and J 2 bases; nucleotides not matched to a gene: 4. CDR3 length: 14 residues. Germline lookup yields CDR1 SGHAT and CDR2 FQNNGV. In DNA form, the CDR3 reads TGTGCCAGCAGCCTGACTAGCGGAACCTACGAGCAGTACTTC. Encoded protein: CASSLTSGTYEQYF. The full variable domain, with the rest looked up from reference TRBV11-2 and TRBJ2-7, is EAGVAQSPRYKIIEKRQSVAFWCNPISGHATLYWYQQILGQGPKLLIQFQNNGVVDDSQLPKDRFSAERLKGVDSTLKIQPAKLEDSAVYLCASSLTSGTYEQYFGPGTRLTVT.

The V and J genes are TRBV6-5 and TRBJ1-1; D may be TRBD1 (5 bases). CDR1 is MNHEY and CDR2 is SVGAGI in the germline V gene. There are 13 residues in the CDR3. V was clipped by 6 bases and J by 1 base, with 9 bases between them. DNA of the CDR3: TGTGCCAGCAGCCCCGGGGGGAACACTGAAGCTTTCTTT. Translating it yields CASSPGGNTEAFF.

This clone has a single count. The chain is built from TRBV7-9 and TRBJ1-3; a possible D gene is TRBD1 (5 bases). Germline V gives CDR1 SEHNR, CDR2 FQNEAQ (reference sequence). CDR3 size: 15 residues. V gave up 2 bases and J gave up 1 base, with 9 bases separating them. The CDR3 here is CASSLLQGSGNTIYF. In nucleotides, the CDR3 is TGTGCCAGCAGCTTACTTCAGGGTTCTGGAAACACCATATATTTT.

The chain links TRBV18 to TRBJ1-1; D may be TRBD1 (5 bases). The CDR3 has 17 amino acids. V was trimmed by 3 bases and J by 4 bases, leaving 21 bases between them. Germline V gives CDR1 KGHSH, CDR2 LQKENI. The CDR3 loop is CASSPTGGLALSTEAFF. CDR3 nucleotide sequence: TGTGCCAGCTCACCTACGGGGGGACTAGCGTTGAGCACTGAAGCTTTCTTT.

The chain couples TRBV5-1 to TRBJ2-5, with 8 bases aligning to TRBD2. There are 15 residues in the CDR3. The germline gives CDR1 SGHRS, CDR2 YFSETQ. Trimming took 1 base from V and 1 from J; bases not matched to a gene: 3. The CDR3 sequence: CASSLLAGGQETQYF. The CDR3 DNA reads as TGCGCCAGCAGCTTGTTGGCGGGAGGCCAAGAGACCCAGTACTTC.

The J gene is TRBJ1-2, the V gene TRBV5-1; TRBD1 matches 10 bases. Germline V gene sequence: CDR1 SGHRS, CDR2 YFSETQ. J gave up 4 bases and V 0 bases, and 3 bases lay outside the gene matches. The CDR3 has 15 amino acids. This chain's CDR3 is CASSLGTGGPYGYTF. CDR3 nucleotide sequence: TGCGCCAGCAGCTTGGGGACAGGGGGTCCCTATGGCTACACCTTC.

The chain combines TRBV18 with TRBJ2-6; no firm D call. Trimming pared 1 base from V and 2 bases from J, leaving 9 bases between. Germline CDR1 and CDR2: KGHSH and LQKENI. The length of the CDR3 is 16 residues. CDR3 coding DNA: TGTGCCAGCTCACCACTACAGTCGCCTGGGGCCAACGTCCTGACTTTC. Encoded protein: CASSPLQSPGANVLTF. Drawing the rest from reference TRBV18 and TRBJ2-6, the complete variable domain is NAGVMQNPRHLVRRRGQEARLRCSPMKGHSHVYWYRQLPEEGLKFMVYLQKENIIDESGMPKERFSAEFPKEGPSILRIQQVVRGDSAAYFCASSPLQSPGANVLTFGAGSRLTVL.

This CDR3 reads CASSLEGHTGDTQYF. CDR3 sequence (DNA): TGCGCCAGCAGCTTGGAAGGGCATACGGGAGATACGCAGTATTTT. The rearrangement joins TRBV5-1 to TRBJ2-3; D is undetermined. V dropped 0 bases and J dropped 5 bases, with 13 bases sitting between them. Per the germline V gene, CDR1 is SGHRS and CDR2 is YFSETQ. CDR3 size: 15 residues.

This sequence joins TRBV6-5 and TRBJ2-7; TRBD1 is a possible D gene (5 bases). V was pared by 0 bases and J by 7 bases, with 10 bases between. CDR1 and CDR2 from the germline V gene are MNHEY and SVGAGI. There are 13 residues in the CDR3. CDR3 region: CASSYSGVGEQYF. CDR3 nucleotide sequence: TGTGCCAGCAGTTACTCAGGGGTAGGAGAGCAGTACTTC.

The V call is TRBV4-1, the J call TRBJ2-1, with 9 bases aligning to TRBD2. The CDR3 sequence is 15 residues long. Germline CDR1 reads MGHRA; CDR2 reads YSYEKL. V was pared by 1 base and J by 8 bases, with 6 bases of the junction left unmatched. The CDR3 loop reads CASSQVASGTYEQFF. The CDR3 bases are TGCGCCAGCAGCCAAGTTGCTAGCGGGACGTATGAGCAGTTCTTC.

This clone was seen a handful of times. The gene calls are TRBV9 and TRBJ1-2, with 10 nucleotides matching TRBD1. The ends lost 3 bases at V and 4 bases at J; junction bases unmatched: 15. The CDR3 length is 18 residues. Per the germline V gene, CDR1 is SGDLS and CDR2 is YYNGEE. Here the CDR3 DNA reads TGTGCCAGCAGCGCCAGTAAAGAGACAGGGGGCAACGTCTATGGCTACACCTTC. This sequence encodes CASSASKETGGNVYGYTF.

The genes are TRBV28 and TRBJ1-4, with a possible D match to TRBD1 (5 bases). Germline V gene sequence: CDR1 MDHEN, CDR2 SYDVKM. V was cut by 8 bases and J by 8 bases, with 18 bases left in between. This CDR3 contains 14 residues. CDR3 sequence reads: CASALGGVGEKLFF. The CDR3 nucleotides read TGTGCCAGCGCACTGGGAGGGGTTGGAGAAAAACTGTTTTTT.

This chain joins TRBV11-2 and TRBJ2-1; D unresolved. The germline gives CDR1 SGHAT, CDR2 FQNNGV. The CDR3 consists of 16 residues. V lost 0 bases and J 6 bases, leaving 15 bases between the germline ends. Here the CDR3 reads CASSLENSLLSNEQFF. DNA for the CDR3: TGTGCCAGCAGCTTAGAGAACTCTCTCCTGAGCAATGAGCAGTTCTTC.

This clone was picked up a small number of times. The V and J genes are TRBV5-1 and TRBJ2-1; 7 bases align to TRBD2. CDR3 length equals 16 residues. Trimming cost V 4 bases and J 1 base; bases outside gene matches: 8. CDR1 SGHRS and CDR2 YFSETQ come from the germline V gene. The CDR3 reads CASSQTGTKSYNEQFF. The DNA for the CDR3 is TGCGCCAGCAGCCAAACCGGGACTAAGTCCTACAATGAGCAGTTCTTC. Full variable domain (rest looked up from reference TRBV5-1 and TRBJ2-1): KAGVTQTPRYLIKTRGQQVTLSCSPISGHRSVSWYQQTPGQGLQFLFEYFSETQRNKGNFPGRFSGRQFSNSRSEMNVSTLELGDSALYLCASSQTGTKSYNEQFFGPGTRLTVL.

This sequence joins TRBV4-1 and TRBJ2-7, with 9 bases that match TRBD1. The V gene end was trimmed by 3 bases and the J gene end by 1 base; junction bases not matched to a gene: 4. The CDR3 covers 15 residues. Germline-derived CDR1 and CDR2 are MGHRA and YSYEKL. The CDR3 region has the DNA TGCGCCAGCAGCCACCTCGGGACAGGGTCCTACGAGCAGTACTTC. It is translated as CASSHLGTGSYEQYF.

The V and J genes are TRBV2 and TRBJ2-3, with TRBD2 matching over 13 bases. From germline, CDR1 is SNHLY and CDR2 FYNNEI. This CDR3 is 15 amino acids long. Trimming took 6 bases from V and 4 from J; bases not matched to a gene: 4. The CDR3 sequence: CASSGLAGVPDTQYF. For the CDR3, the DNA is TGTGCCAGCAGCGGACTAGCGGGAGTTCCAGATACGCAGTATTTT.

The V and J genes are TRBV12-5 and TRBJ1-2, with D tentatively TRBD1 (5 bases). The V end lost 3 bases, the J end lost 4 bases, and 12 bases lay between the germline ends. CDR3 length equals 14 residues. Germline V gene data show CDR1 as LGHNT and CDR2 as FRNRAP. CDR3 bases: TGTGCTAGTGGTTTAAGGGCAGGGTGCTATGGCTACACCTTC. Residues: CASGLRAGCYGYTF.

V usage is TRBV20-1 and J usage is TRBJ2-1; D not certain. V lost 5 bases and J lost 9, with 11 bases in between. Looked up from germline, CDR1 is DFQATT and CDR2 is SNEGSKA (reference sequence). The CDR3 sequence is 11 residues long. CDR3 sequence reads: CSAQLLVEQFF. For the CDR3, the DNA is TGCAGTGCTCAACTCTTAGTTGAGCAGTTCTTC.

The V call is TRBV12-3 or TRBV12-4, the J call TRBJ2-7; D gene unclear. The CDR3 loop spans 13 amino acids. The germline V and J ends were trimmed by 6 bases and 3 bases, with 12 bases remaining between them. CDR3 in DNA: TGTGCCAGCAGGTACCGGCGGCGCTACGAGCAGTACTTC. This codes for CASRYRRRYEQYF.

The chain has TRBV2 and TRBJ2-7; D may be TRBD1 (6 bases). V was clipped by 6 bases and J by 8 bases, with 11 bases between them. CDR1 and CDR2 from the germline V gene are SNHLY and FYNNEI. There are 11 residues in the CDR3. CDR3 DNA: TGTGCCAGCAGAGGCGACAGGCAGCAGTACTTC. Its translation is CASRGDRQQYF.

This sequence joins TRBV12-2 and TRBJ1-1. TRBV12-2 is an annotated pseudogene. The CDR3 length is 13 residues. CDR3 protein: CASRLKENTEAFF. The CDR3 nucleotides read TGTGCAAGTCGCTTAAAGGAGAACACTGAAGCTTTCTTT.